What follows is one T cell receptor (beta chain) and its context. Method: immunoSEQ multiplex PCR; TCRdb's copy keeps in-frame clones and lacks some. This repertoire shows approximately 100,000 clones, around 94% found once; its top ten account for roughly 2%. Germline V gives CDR1 SNHLY, CDR2 FYNNEI. The CDR3 covers 12 residues. V was shortened by 3 bases and J by 4 bases, with 3 bases between the two germline ends. The data were taken from a study of T cell responses to AZD1222 COVID-19 vaccine. About the research overall: Timing groups of about 4 and about 12 weeks for second doses were pooled.

Here the sequenced sample was peripheral blood, taken on day 0 of AZD1222 vaccination. The V call is TRBV2, the J call TRBJ2-2; no clear D gene. The clonotype originates from an adult in good health. The CDR3 coding sequence is TGTGCCAGCAGTGATAGCACCGGGGAGCTGTTTTTT. Its protein is CASSDSTGELFF.